This TCR beta chain was documented in a study of shared clonotypes between healthy human individuals. Remarks on this clone: Its antigen is currently unknown.

As defined, naive CD8 cells were CD45RO-negative and positively selected for CCR7, with terminally differentiated effector memory CD45RA+ cells excluded. The donors were all Caucasian adults (living in Nashville, Tennessee). V lost 0 bases, J lost 5 bases, and 12 bases lay in between. Looked up from germline, CDR1 is SGDLS and CDR2 is YYNGEE. CDR3 length equals 14 residues. General study findings and limits: Only a few donors were included, so the genetic and exposure-history diversity represented was limited. Compared with clonotypes that all four donors shared, non-shared clonotypes had lower generation probabilities.

The test was conducted at deep level. The protocol was immunoSEQ multiplex PCR, while the TCRdb copy is restricted to in-frame clones and leaves out a portion. The sample comprises roughly 2 million clones, about 95% of which are singletons, and 0.9% to 1.4% rests with the top ten. The specimen sequenced was naive CD8+ T cells sorted from blood. The rearrangement joins TRBV9 to TRBJ2-7; D is ambiguous. This sequence originates from a man between 18 and 35 years old in good health. Here the CDR3 DNA reads TGTGCCAGCAGCGTAGTTGGGGAAACCCACGAGCAGTACTTC. Translated: CASSVVGETHEQYF.